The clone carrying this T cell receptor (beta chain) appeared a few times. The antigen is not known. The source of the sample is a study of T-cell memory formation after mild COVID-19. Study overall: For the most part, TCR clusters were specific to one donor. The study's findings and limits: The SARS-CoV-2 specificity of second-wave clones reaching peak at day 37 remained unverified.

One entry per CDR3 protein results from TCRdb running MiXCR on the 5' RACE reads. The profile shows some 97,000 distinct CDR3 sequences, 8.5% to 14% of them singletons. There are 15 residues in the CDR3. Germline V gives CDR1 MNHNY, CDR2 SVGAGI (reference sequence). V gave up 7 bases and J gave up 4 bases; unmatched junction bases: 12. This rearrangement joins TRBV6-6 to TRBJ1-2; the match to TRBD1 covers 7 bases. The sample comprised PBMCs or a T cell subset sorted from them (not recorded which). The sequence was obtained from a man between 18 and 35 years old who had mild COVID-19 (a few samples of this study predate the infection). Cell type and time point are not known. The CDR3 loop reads CASTLTPGGPYGYTF. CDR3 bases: TGTGCCAGCACCCTTACCCCAGGGGGTCCCTATGGCTACACCTTC.